Shown below are 29 T cell receptor beta chains from a single sample sequenced in a study of CD8+ T cells in alopecia areata. Investigators isolated RNA and reverse transcribed it into cDNA to act as the sequencing template. The assay was immunoSEQ multiplex PCR, and TCRdb's table has in-frame clones only and misses some. The table records 150,000 or so clones, about 87% of them present only once. The sequences come from CD8+ T cells sorted from blood, collected at week 0. These receptors originate from a human donor with alopecia areata.

The chain has TRBV6-5 and TRBJ2-3, with 7 nucleotides matching TRBD2. From germline, CDR1 is MNHEY and CDR2 SVGAGI. With V trimmed by 2 bases and J by 0 bases, 2 bases remained unmatched. The CDR3 runs 15 residues. CDR3: CASSYERGSTDTQYF. The CDR3 DNA is TGTGCCAGCAGTTACGAGCGGGGAAGCACAGATACGCAGTATTTT.

V usage is TRBV9 and J usage is TRBJ2-2; 7 bases agree with TRBD1. From germline, CDR1 is SGDLS and CDR2 YYNGEE. The CDR3 is 13 amino acids. J was trimmed by 5 bases and V by 4 bases; bases with no gene match: 2. CDR3 sequence (DNA): TGTGCCAGCAGCCTGACAGGGACCGGGGAGCTGTTTTTT. Translated: CASSLTGTGELFF.

The J gene is TRBJ1-5, the V gene TRBV6-5; no clear D gene. V dropped 7 bases and J dropped 1 base, with 8 bases sitting between them. CDR1 is MNHEY, CDR2 SVGAGI, per germline. This CDR3 region has 13 residues. The DNA of the CDR3 is TGTGCCAGCACCGAAGGGAGCAATCAGCCCCAGCATTTT. Translation: CASTEGSNQPQHF.

V usage is TRBV2 and J usage is TRBJ1-1, with 7 bases that match TRBD1. J gave up 1 base and V 8 bases, and 10 bases lay outside the gene matches. CDR1 and CDR2 from the germline V gene are SNHLY and FYNNEI. The CDR3 loop spans 15 amino acids. The CDR3 nucleotides read TGTGCCAGCTGGGGACAGCAGGAGGGGAACACTGAAGCTTTCTTT. Protein product: CASWGQQEGNTEAFF.

The CDR3 sequence is CASSYYGTGNNSPLHF. CDR3 nucleotide sequence: TGTGCCAGCAGTTACTACGGGACGGGGAATAATTCACCCCTCCACTTT. The V and J genes are TRBV6-5 and TRBJ1-6; D might be TRBD1 (5 bases). Trimming removed 1 base at V and 5 bases at J, with 12 bases between. Germline V gene data show CDR1 as MNHEY and CDR2 as SVGAGI. This CDR3 has 16 amino acids.

The rearrangement links TRBV6-4 to TRBJ2-3; 7 bases are a match to TRBD2. The CDR3 spans 13 residues. V was pared by 5 bases and J by 6 bases, with 5 bases of the junction left unmatched. CDR1 is MRHNA and CDR2 is SNTAGT in the germline V gene. CDR3 bases: TGTGCCAGCAGTTTACACGGGAGGGATACGCAGTATTTT. Translation: CASSLHGRDTQYF.

V usage is TRBV6-5 and J usage is TRBJ2-1; TRBD2 aligns across 9 bases. Germline V lookup: CDR1 MNHEY, CDR2 SVGAGI. V trimming: 7 bases; J trimming: 0 bases; junction bases outside the gene matches: 4. The CDR3 is 15 amino acids. Written as DNA, the CDR3 is TGTGCCAGCACCCTAGCGGGGAGCTCCTACAATGAGCAGTTCTTC. Translating gives CASTLAGSSYNEQFF.

DNA for the CDR3: TGCAGCGTCACCGGGACAGGGGCCTCCGGGGAGCTGTTTTTT. Translated: CSVTGTGASGELFF. The rearrangement links TRBV29-1 to TRBJ2-2, with TRBD1 matching 10 bases. The CDR3 consists of 14 residues. V gave up 6 bases and J gave up 6 bases; unmatched junction bases: 7. CDR1 and CDR2 (germline): SQVTM, ANQGSEA.

The CDR3 loop reads CASSYRAGRYGYTF. The CDR3 nucleotides read TGTGCCAGCAGCTACCGGGCAGGGCGATATGGCTACACCTTC. J is TRBJ1-2 and V is TRBV7-2; TRBD1 is a possible D gene (5 bases). Trimming cost V 4 bases and J 5 bases, with 14 bases left between them. CDR1 and CDR2 (germline): SGHTA, FQGNSA. The CDR3 is 14 residues long. Full variable domain (rest looked up from reference TRBV7-2 and TRBJ1-2): GAGVSQSPSNKVTEKGKDVELRCDPISGHTALYWYRQSLGQGLEFLIYFQGNSAPDKSGLPSDRFSAERTGGSVSTLTIQRTQQEDSAVYLCASSYRAGRYGYTFGSGTRLTVV.

This chain joins TRBV25-1 and TRBJ2-1; 10 bases match TRBD2. The germline gives CDR1 MGHDK, CDR2 SYGVNS. The CDR3 is made up of 14 amino acids. V dropped 8 bases and J dropped 5; count of bases not matched to a gene: 6. Written as DNA, the CDR3 is TGTGCCAGCGCTTCGGGACTAGCGAACAATGAGCAGTTCTTC. Amino acid sequence: CASASGLANNEQFF.

The CDR3 reads CASSFPSDGDTQYF. The CDR3 DNA follows: TGTGCCAGCAGCTTTCCTAGCGATGGAGATACGCAGTATTTT. The chain uses TRBV7-9 and TRBJ2-3, with D tentatively TRBD2 (6 bases). Trimming removed 3 bases from V and 5 bases from J, with 12 bases in between. The CDR3 is made up of 14 amino acids. Germline V CDR1 and CDR2: SEHNR, FQNEAQ (reference sequence).

The chain links TRBV6-5 to TRBJ2-5; no clear D. In germline, CDR1 is MNHEY, CDR2 SVGAGI. The V and J ends lost 4 bases and 0 bases respectively, with 6 bases between them. The CDR3 is made up of 13 amino acids. DNA for the CDR3: TGTGCCAGCAGTTCCCTCCACCAAGAGACCCAGTACTTC. Amino acids: CASSSLHQETQYF.

CDR3 loop: CSVEVFGRGPYEQYF. The CDR3 DNA reads TGCAGCGTTGAAGTATTCGGCAGGGGCCCCTACGAGCAGTACTTC. The chain carries TRBV29-1 and TRBJ2-7; D is perhaps TRBD1 (6 bases). CDR3 length equals 15 residues. Trimming removed 1 base from V and 2 bases from J, with 15 bases in between. Germline CDR1 and CDR2: SQVTM and ANQGSEA.

The chain is built from TRBV29-1 and TRBJ2-1, with D maybe TRBD2 (5 bases). V was pared by 2 bases and J by 0 bases, with 14 bases between. Germline CDR1 and CDR2: SQVTM and ANQGSEA. The CDR3 covers 16 residues. CDR3 sequence: CSVESPSRSSYNEQFF. Here the CDR3 DNA reads TGCAGCGTTGAATCCCCTAGCAGAAGCTCCTACAATGAGCAGTTCTTC.

The rearrangement joins TRBV5-1 to TRBJ2-7, with 9 bases matching TRBD1. Germline V gene lookup returns CDR1 SGHRS and CDR2 YFSETQ. The CDR3 is 14 residues long. Germline trimming cut 6 bases from V and 1 base from J; bases unmatched to any gene: 5. CDR3 protein: CASMSGTGSYEQYF. In nucleotides, the CDR3 is TGCGCCAGCATGTCAGGGACAGGGTCCTACGAGCAGTACTTC. Using reference TRBV5-1 and TRBJ2-7 for the parts outside the CDR3, the full variable domain is KAGVTQTPRYLIKTRGQQVTLSCSPISGHRSVSWYQQTPGQGLQFLFEYFSETQRNKGNFPGRFSGRQFSNSRSEMNVSTLELGDSALYLCASMSGTGSYEQYFGPGTRLTVT.

The V call is TRBV7-6, the J call TRBJ2-6; D is unresolved. V lost 5 bases and J 0 bases, leaving 17 bases between the germline ends. CDR1 and CDR2 from the germline V gene are SGHVS and FNYEAQ. This CDR3 comprises 18 residues. The CDR3 bases are TGTGCCAGCAGCCCCGTCCTGGACGAATACTCTGGGGCCAACGTCCTGACTTTC. It is translated as CASSPVLDEYSGANVLTF.

J is TRBJ2-3 and V is TRBV2; 7 positions agree with TRBD1. V was clipped by 3 bases and J by 1 base; unmatched bases: 4. CDR3 size: 15 residues. Germline V gives CDR1 SNHLY, CDR2 FYNNEI. The CDR3 nucleotides read TGTGCCAGCAGTGACCGACAGGGAGGCACAGATACGCAGTATTTT. It translates to CASSDRQGGTDTQYF.

The rearrangement uses TRBV18 and TRBJ2-7, with TRBD2 matching 12 bases. This CDR3 is 15 amino acids long. Germline V CDR1 and CDR2: KGHSH, LQKENI. Trimming at V came to 6 bases and at J to 5 bases, leaving 8 bases not matched to a gene. CDR3 loop: CASSPSSGGDHEQYF. CDR3 sequence (DNA): TGTGCCAGCTCCCCCTCTAGCGGGGGGGACCACGAGCAGTACTTC.

V is TRBV6-5 and J is TRBJ1-1; D remains unclear. Germline loops: CDR1 MNHEY, CDR2 SVGAGI. The V end was cut by 6 bases, the J end by 4 bases, with 15 bases between. The CDR3 spans 14 residues. As DNA, the CDR3 is TGTGCCAGCAGCACCGCGGAGGGCGTCACTGAAGCTTTCTTT. Amino acids: CASSTAEGVTEAFF.

This chain links TRBV29-1 with TRBJ1-2; 7 bases line up with TRBD1. CDR1 is SQVTM, CDR2 ANQGSEA, per germline. The trim removed 8 bases at V and 7 bases at J, leaving 10 bases unmatched. This CDR3 comprises 12 residues. The CDR3 sequence is CSIAGDRGGYTF. As DNA, the CDR3 is TGCAGCATCGCGGGGGACAGAGGTGGCTACACCTTC.

The CDR3 sequence: CASSPGQSYEQYF. The CDR3 region has the DNA TGTGCCAGCAGCCCCGGACAGAGCTACGAGCAGTACTTC. The rearrangement links TRBV9 to TRBJ2-7; the D gene is possibly TRBD1 (6 bases). The CDR3 consists of 13 residues. Germline V CDR1 and CDR2: SGDLS, YYNGEE. V was trimmed by 4 bases and J by 3 bases, leaving 11 bases between them.

The gene calls are TRBV6-6 and TRBJ2-3, with unresolved D. Germline V CDR1 and CDR2: MNHNY, SVGAGI (reference sequence). CDR3 length equals 14 residues. V lost 7 bases, J lost 3 bases, and 14 bases lay in between. In DNA form, the CDR3 reads TGTGCCAGCATGGGTAGCCTTGGGACAGATACGCAGTATTTT. This sequence encodes CASMGSLGTDTQYF.

The V call is TRBV7-8, the J call TRBJ2-5; TRBD2 matches 8 bases. The CDR3 totals 15 residues. J was trimmed by 0 bases and V by 9 bases; bases with no gene match: 9. The V gene's germline CDR1 is SGHVS and CDR2 FQNEAQ. The CDR3: CASGGVAGNQETQYF. CDR3 in DNA: TGTGCCAGTGGGGGGGTAGCGGGAAACCAAGAGACCCAGTACTTC.

The J gene is TRBJ2-6, the V gene TRBV30; 7 nucleotides agree with TRBD1. V trimming: 0 bases; J trimming: 2 bases; junction bases outside the gene matches: 7. Germline CDR1 is GTSNPN and CDR2 is SVGIG (reference sequence). The CDR3 has 17 residues. DNA of the CDR3: TGTGCCTGGAGTGTCCGGGACAGATGGCCTGGGGCCAACGTCCTGACTTTC. The encoded protein is CAWSVRDRWPGANVLTF.

V is TRBV7-9 and J is TRBJ2-5, with 9 bases matching TRBD1. This CDR3 region has 16 residues. Per germline, CDR1 SEHNR and CDR2 FQNEAQ (reference sequence). Trimming at V came to 4 bases and at J to 5 bases, leaving 11 bases not matched to a gene. Here the CDR3 reads CASSSHDRGMSETQYF. The CDR3 nucleotides are TGTGCCAGCAGCTCCCACGACAGGGGGATGTCGGAGACCCAGTACTTC. Based on the CDR3 plus reference TRBV7-9 and TRBJ2-5, the full variable domain is DTGVSQNPRHKITKRGQNVTFRCDPISEHNRLYWYRQTLGQGPEFLTYFQNEAQLEKSRLLSDRFSAERPKGSFSTLEIQRTEQGDSAMYLCASSSHDRGMSETQYFGPGTRLLVL.

The rearrangement joins TRBV6-1 to TRBJ2-5; D possibly corresponds to TRBD2 (5 bases). The CDR3 is 15 residues long. Germline assignment: CDR1 MNHNS and CDR2 SASEGT. The V gene lost 9 bases and the J gene lost 2 bases, with 19 bases spanning the gap. Here the CDR3 reads CASSTLGVEQETQYF. The DNA of the CDR3 is TGTGCCAGTTCAACCCTCGGGGTCGAGCAAGAGACCCAGTACTTC.

The V and J genes are TRBV27 and TRBJ1-2; 7 bases fit TRBD1. Germline loops: CDR1 MNHEY, CDR2 SMNVEV (reference sequence). This CDR3 region has 13 residues. V shed 6 bases, J shed 7 bases, and the junction held 8 bases outside the gene matches. Here the CDR3 reads CASRTGLKSGYTF. The DNA of the CDR3 is TGTGCCAGCAGGACAGGGCTGAAATCTGGCTACACCTTC.

The chain is built from TRBV6-6 and TRBJ2-7, with a weak D call TRBD1 (5 bases). Between the trimmed V and J ends, which lost 5 bases and 2 bases, there was a span of 7 bases. Germline V CDR1 and CDR2: MNHNY, SVGAGI (reference sequence). The CDR3 consists of 12 residues. The CDR3 nucleotides are TGTGCCAGCAGTCCAGGGACCTACGAGCAGTACTTC. Protein sequence: CASSPGTYEQYF.

The chain carries TRBV7-9 and TRBJ2-5, with 8 bases lining up with TRBD1. The germline CDR1 and CDR2 sequences are SEHNR and FQNEAQ (reference sequence). The CDR3 totals 15 residues. V trimming: 4 bases; J trimming: 1 base; junction bases outside the gene matches: 5. The CDR3 DNA reads as TGTGCCAGCAGCTACCTAGGACAGGGCCAAGAGACCCAGTACTTC. Its protein is CASSYLGQGQETQYF. The whole variable domain, filled in from reference TRBV7-9 and TRBJ2-5, reads DTGVSQNPRHKITKRGQNVTFRCDPISEHNRLYWYRQTLGQGPEFLTYFQNEAQLEKSRLLSDRFSAERPKGSFSTLEIQRTEQGDSAMYLCASSYLGQGQETQYFGPGTRLLVL.